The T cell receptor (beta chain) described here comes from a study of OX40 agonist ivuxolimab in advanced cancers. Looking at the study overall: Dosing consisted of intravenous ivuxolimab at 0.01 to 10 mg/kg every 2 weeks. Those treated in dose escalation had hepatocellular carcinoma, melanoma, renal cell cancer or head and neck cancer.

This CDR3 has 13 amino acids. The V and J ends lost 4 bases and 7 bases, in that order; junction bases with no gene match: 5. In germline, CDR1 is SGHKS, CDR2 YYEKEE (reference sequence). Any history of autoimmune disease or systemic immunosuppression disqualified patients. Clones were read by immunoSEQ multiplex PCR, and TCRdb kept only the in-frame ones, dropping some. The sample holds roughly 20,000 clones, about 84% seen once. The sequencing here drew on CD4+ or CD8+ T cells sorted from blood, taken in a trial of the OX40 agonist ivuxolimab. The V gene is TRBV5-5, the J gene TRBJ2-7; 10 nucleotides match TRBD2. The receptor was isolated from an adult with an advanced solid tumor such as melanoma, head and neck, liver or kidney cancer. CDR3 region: CASSPGTSVEQYF. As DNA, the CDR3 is TGTGCCAGCAGCCCCGGGACTAGCGTTGAGCAGTACTTC.